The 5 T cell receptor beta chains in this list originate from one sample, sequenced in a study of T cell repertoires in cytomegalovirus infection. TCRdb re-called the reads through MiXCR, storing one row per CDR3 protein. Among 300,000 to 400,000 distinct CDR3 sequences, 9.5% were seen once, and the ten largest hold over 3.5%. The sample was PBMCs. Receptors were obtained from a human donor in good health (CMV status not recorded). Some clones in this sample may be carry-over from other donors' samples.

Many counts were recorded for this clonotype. The CDR3 spells CASSLFVTGLSYSNQPQHF. The CDR3 DNA follows: TGTGCCAGCAGTTTATTTGTGACAGGGTTAAGCTATAGCAATCAGCCCCAGCATTTT. This sequence joins TRBV28 and TRBJ1-5; 7 bases map to TRBD1. This CDR3 spans 19 amino acids. The germline CDR1 and CDR2 sequences are MDHEN and SYDVKM. V trimming: 1 base; J trimming: 0 bases; junction bases outside the gene matches: 12.

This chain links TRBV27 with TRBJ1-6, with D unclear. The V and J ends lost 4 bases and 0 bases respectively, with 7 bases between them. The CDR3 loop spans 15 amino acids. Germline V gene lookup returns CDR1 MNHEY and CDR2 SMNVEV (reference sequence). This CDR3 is CASSSGSSYNSPLHF. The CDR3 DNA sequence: TGTGCCAGCAGTTCGGGGAGCTCCTATAATTCACCCCTCCACTTT.

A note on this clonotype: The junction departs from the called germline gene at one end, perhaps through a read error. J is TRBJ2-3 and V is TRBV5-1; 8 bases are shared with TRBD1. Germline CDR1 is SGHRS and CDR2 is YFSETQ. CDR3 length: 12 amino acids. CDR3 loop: CANSWTGNTQYF. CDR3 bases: TGCGCCAACAGCTGGACAGGGAATACGCAGTATTTT.

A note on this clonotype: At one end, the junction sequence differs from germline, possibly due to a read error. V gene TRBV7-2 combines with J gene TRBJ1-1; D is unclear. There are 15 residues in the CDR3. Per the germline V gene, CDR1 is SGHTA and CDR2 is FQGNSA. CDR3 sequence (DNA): TGTGCCAGCAGCTTAGAGAGGGTTGAGAGGACTGAAGCTCTCTTT. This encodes CASSLERVERTEALF. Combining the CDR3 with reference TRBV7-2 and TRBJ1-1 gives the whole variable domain GAGVSQSPSNKVTEKGKDVELRCDPISGHTALYWYRQSLGQGLEFLIYFQGNSAPDKSGLPSDRFSAERTGGSVSTLTIQRTQQEDSAVYLCASSLERVERTEALFGQGTRLTVV.

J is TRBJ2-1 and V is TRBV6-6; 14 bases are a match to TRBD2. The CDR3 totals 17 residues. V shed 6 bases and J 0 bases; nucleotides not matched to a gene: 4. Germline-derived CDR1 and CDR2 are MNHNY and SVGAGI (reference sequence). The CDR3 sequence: CASSRGTSGGSYNEQFF. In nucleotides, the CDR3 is TGTGCCAGCAGCCGAGGGACTAGCGGGGGCTCCTACAATGAGCAGTTCTTC.